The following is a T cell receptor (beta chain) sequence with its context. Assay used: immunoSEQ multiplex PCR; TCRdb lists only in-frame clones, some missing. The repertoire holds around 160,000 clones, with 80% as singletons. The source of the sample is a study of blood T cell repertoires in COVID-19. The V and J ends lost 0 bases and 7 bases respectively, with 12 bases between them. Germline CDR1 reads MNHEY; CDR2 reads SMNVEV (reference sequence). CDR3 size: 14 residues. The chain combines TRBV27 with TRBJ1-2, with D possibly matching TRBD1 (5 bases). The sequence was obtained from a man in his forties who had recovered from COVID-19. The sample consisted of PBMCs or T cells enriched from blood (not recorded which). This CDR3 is CASSLSGGTPGYTF. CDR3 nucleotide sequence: TGTGCCAGCAGTTTATCGGGTGGGACTCCTGGCTACACCTTC.